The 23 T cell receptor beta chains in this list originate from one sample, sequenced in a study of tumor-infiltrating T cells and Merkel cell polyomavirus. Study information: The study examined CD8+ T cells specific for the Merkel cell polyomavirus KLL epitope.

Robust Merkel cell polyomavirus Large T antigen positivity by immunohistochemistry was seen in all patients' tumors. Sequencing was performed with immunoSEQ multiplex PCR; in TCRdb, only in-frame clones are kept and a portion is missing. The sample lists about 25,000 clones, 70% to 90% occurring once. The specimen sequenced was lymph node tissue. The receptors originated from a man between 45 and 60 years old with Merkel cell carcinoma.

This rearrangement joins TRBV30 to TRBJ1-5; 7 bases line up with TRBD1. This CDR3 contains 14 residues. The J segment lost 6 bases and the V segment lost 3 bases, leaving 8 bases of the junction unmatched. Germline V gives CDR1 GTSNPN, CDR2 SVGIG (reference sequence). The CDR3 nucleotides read TGTGCCTGGAGCCCCGGCTACAGGGGTCAGCCCCAGCATTTT. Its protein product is CAWSPGYRGQPQHF.

The CDR3: CASSLGGSSEAFF. The CDR3 nucleotides read TGCGCCAGTTCTCTCGGGGGGTCGTCTGAAGCTTTCTTT. The V call is TRBV5-1, the J call TRBJ1-1, with a weak D call TRBD1 (5 bases). Trimming shortened V by 8 bases and J by 6 bases, and 17 bases separated the two germline ends. The CDR3 totals 13 residues. Germline V gene lookup returns CDR1 SGHRS and CDR2 YFSETQ.

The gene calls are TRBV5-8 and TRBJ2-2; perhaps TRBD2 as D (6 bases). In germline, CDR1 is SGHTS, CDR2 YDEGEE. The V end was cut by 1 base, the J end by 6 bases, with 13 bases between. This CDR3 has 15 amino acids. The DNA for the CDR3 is TGTGCCAGCAGCTTGTACCAGGGAGGTTCCGGGGAGCTGTTTTTT. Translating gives CASSLYQGGSGELFF.

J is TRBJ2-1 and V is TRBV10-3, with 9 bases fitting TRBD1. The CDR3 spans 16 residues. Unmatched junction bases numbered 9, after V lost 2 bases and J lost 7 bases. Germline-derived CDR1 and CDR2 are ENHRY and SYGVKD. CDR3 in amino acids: CAISEGPGQGLNEQFF. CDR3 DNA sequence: TGTGCCATCAGTGAGGGACCGGGACAGGGTTTAAATGAGCAGTTCTTC.

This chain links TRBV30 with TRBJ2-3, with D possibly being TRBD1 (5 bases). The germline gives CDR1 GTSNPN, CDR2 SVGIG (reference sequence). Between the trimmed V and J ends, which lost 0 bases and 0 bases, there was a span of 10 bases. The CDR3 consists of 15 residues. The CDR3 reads CAWSVVRASTDTQYF. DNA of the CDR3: TGTGCCTGGAGTGTTGTCAGGGCCAGCACAGATACGCAGTATTTT. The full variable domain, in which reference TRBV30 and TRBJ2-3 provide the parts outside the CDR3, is SQTIHQWPATLVQPVGSPLSLECTVEGTSNPNLYWYRQAAGRGLQLLFYSVGIGQISSEVPQNLSASRPQDRQFILSSKKLLLSDSGFYLCAWSVVRASTDTQYFGPGTRLTVL.

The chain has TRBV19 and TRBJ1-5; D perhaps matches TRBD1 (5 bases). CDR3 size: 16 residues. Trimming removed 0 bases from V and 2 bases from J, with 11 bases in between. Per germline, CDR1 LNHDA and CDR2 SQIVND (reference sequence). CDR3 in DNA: TGTGCCAGTAGTATAGAGGGGGGGACGGGCAATCAGCCCCAGCATTTT. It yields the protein CASSIEGGTGNQPQHF.

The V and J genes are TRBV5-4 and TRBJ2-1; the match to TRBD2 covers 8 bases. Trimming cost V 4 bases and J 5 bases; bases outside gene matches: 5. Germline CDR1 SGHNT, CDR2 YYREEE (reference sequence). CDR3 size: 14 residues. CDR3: CASSPGLANNEQFF. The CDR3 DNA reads TGTGCCAGCAGCCCCGGACTAGCTAACAATGAGCAGTTCTTC. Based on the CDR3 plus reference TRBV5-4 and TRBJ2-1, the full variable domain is ETGVTQSPTHLIKTRGQQVTLRCSSQSGHNTVSWYQQALGQGPQFIFQYYREEENGRGNFPPRFSGLQFPNYSSELNVNALELDDSALYLCASSPGLANNEQFFGPGTRLTVL.

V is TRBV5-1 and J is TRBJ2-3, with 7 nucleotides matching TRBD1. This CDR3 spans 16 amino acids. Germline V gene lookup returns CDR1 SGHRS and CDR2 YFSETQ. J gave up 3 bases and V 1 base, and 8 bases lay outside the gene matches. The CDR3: CASSLPGTARTDTQYF. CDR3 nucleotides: TGCGCCAGCAGCTTGCCCGGGACAGCGAGAACAGATACGCAGTATTTT.

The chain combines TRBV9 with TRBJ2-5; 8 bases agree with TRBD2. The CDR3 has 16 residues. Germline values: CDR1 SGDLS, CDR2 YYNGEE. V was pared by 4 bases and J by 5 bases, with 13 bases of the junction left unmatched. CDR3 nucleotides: TGTGCCAGCAGCCCTCCCTCCGCGGGAGGAATGGAGACCCAGTACTTC. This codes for CASSPPSAGGMETQYF.

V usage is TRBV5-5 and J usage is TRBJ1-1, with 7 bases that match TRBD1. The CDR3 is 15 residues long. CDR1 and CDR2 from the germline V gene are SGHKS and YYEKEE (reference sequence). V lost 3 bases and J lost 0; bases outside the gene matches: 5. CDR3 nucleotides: TGTGCCAGCAGCTCGGGGGACAGATTGAACACTGAAGCTTTCTTT. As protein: CASSSGDRLNTEAFF. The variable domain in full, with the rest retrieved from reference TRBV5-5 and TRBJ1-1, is DAGVTQSPTHLIKTRGQQVTLRCSPISGHKSVSWYQQVLGQGPQFIFQYYEKEERGRGNFPDRFSARQFPNYSSELNVNALLLGDSALYLCASSSGDRLNTEAFFGQGTRLTVV.

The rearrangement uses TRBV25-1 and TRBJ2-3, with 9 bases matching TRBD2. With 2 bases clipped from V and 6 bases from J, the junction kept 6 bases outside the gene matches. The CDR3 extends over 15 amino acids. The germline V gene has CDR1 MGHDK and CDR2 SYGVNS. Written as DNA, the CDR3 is TGTGCCAGCAGTGAAACGACTAGCGGCGGGGATACGCAGTATTTT. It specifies CASSETTSGGDTQYF.

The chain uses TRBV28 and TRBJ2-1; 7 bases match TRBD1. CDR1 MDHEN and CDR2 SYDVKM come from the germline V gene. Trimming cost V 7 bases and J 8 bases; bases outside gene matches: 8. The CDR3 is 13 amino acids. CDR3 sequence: CASTLNRGDEQFF. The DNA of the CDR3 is TGTGCCAGCACCCTTAACAGGGGTGATGAGCAGTTCTTC.

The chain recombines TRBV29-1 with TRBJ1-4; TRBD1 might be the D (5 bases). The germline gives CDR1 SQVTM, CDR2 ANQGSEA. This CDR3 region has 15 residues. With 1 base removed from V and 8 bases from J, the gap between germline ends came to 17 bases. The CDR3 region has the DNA TGCAGCGTTGAAGTGTTGGGTCGGCGGGGCGAAAAACTGTTTTTT. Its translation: CSVEVLGRRGEKLFF.

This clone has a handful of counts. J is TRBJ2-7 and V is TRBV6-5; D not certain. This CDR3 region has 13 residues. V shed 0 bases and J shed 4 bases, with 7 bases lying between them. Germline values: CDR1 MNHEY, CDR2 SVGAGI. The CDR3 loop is CASSYSAGYEQYF. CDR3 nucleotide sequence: TGTGCCAGCAGTTACTCCGCAGGTTACGAGCAGTACTTC.

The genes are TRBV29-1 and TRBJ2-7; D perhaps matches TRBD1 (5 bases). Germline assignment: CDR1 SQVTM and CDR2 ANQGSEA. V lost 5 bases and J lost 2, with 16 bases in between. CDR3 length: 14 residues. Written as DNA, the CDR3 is TGCAGCGTTTCAAAGAGGTTGGACACCTACGAGCAGTACTTC. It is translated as CSVSKRLDTYEQYF.

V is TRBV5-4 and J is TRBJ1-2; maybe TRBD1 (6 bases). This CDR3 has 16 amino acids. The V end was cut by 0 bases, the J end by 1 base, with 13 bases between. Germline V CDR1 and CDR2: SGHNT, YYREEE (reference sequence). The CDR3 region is CASSLDRTVYNYGYTF. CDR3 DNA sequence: TGTGCCAGCAGCTTGGACCGGACAGTTTATAACTATGGCTACACCTTC.

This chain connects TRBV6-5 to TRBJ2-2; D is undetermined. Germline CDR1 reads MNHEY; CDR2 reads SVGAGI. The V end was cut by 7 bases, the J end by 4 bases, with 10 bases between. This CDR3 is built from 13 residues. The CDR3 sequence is CASTTVGTGELFF. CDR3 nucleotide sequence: TGTGCCAGCACCACAGTTGGCACCGGGGAGCTGTTTTTT.

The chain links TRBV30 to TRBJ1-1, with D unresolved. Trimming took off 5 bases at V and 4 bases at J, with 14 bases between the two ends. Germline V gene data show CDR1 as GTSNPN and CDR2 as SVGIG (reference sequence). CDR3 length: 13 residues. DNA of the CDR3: TGTGCCTGGTGGGTCGGACTGGGCACTGAAGCTTTCTTT. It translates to CAWWVGLGTEAFF.

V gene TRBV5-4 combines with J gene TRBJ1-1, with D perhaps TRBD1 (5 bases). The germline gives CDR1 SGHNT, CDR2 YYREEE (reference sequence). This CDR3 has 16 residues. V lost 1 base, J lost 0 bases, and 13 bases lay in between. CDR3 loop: CASSLFRGGLNTEAFF. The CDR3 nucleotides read TGTGCCAGCAGCTTGTTTAGGGGCGGATTGAACACTGAAGCTTTCTTT. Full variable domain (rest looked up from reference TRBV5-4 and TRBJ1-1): ETGVTQSPTHLIKTRGQQVTLRCSSQSGHNTVSWYQQALGQGPQFIFQYYREEENGRGNFPPRFSGLQFPNYSSELNVNALELDDSALYLCASSLFRGGLNTEAFFGQGTRLTVV.

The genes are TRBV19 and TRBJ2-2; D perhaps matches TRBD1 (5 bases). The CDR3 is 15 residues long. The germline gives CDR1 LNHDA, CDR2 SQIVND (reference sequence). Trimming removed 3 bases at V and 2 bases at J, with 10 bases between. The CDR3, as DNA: TGTGCCAGTAGTATGAGAGACAGAAACACCGGGGAGCTGTTTTTT. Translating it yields CASSMRDRNTGELFF. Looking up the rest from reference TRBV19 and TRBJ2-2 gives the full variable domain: DGGITQSPKYLFRKEGQNVTLSCEQNLNHDAMYWYRQDPGQGLRLIYYSQIVNDFQKGDIAEGYSVSREKKESFPLTVTSAQKNPTAFYLCASSMRDRNTGELFFGEGSRLTVL.

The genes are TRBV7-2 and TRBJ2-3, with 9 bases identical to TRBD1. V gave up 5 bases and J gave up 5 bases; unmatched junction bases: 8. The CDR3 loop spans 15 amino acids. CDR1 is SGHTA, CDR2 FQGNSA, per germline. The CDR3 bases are TGTGCCAGCAGCCTTACACCGGGACAGGGAGATACGCAGTATTTT. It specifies CASSLTPGQGDTQYF.

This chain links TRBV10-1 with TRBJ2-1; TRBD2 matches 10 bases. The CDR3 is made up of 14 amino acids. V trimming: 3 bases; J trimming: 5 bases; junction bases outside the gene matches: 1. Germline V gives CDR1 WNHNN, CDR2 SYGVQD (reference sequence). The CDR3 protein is CASSETSGNNEQFF. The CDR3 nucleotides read TGCGCCAGCAGTGAAACTAGCGGGAACAATGAGCAGTTCTTC.

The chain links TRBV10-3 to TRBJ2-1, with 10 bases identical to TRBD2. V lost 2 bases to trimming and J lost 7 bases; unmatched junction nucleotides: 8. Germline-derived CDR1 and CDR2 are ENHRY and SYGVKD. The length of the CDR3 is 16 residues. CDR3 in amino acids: CAISETSGKPGNEQFF. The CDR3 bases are TGTGCCATCAGTGAGACTAGCGGGAAGCCGGGAAATGAGCAGTTCTTC.